The 19 T cell receptor beta chains listed next were all sequenced from one sample in a study of OX40 agonist ivuxolimab in advanced cancers. Measured with immunoSEQ multiplex PCR; TCRdb has only the in-frame clones, and not every one. The sample yields about 73,000 clones, 88% seen once. Sequences were derived from CD4+ or CD8+ T cells sorted from blood, sampled in a trial of the OX40 agonist ivuxolimab. The receptors stem from an adult with an advanced solid tumor such as melanoma, head and neck, liver or kidney cancer.

CDR3 in amino acids: CASSPYEPQSRANVLTF. The CDR3 DNA sequence: TGCGCCAGCAGCCCATATGAACCACAAAGTCGGGCCAACGTCCTGACTTTC. The chain is built from TRBV4-1 and TRBJ2-6; D gene uncertain. CDR1 and CDR2 from the germline V gene are MGHRA and YSYEKL. CDR3 length: 17 amino acids. Between the trimmed V and J ends, which lost 4 bases and 5 bases, there was a span of 18 bases.

This chain connects TRBV7-6 to TRBJ2-3, with 13 bases identical to TRBD2. This CDR3 contains 14 residues. After removal of 7 bases from V and 5 bases from J, the junction contained 3 bases not matched to a gene. CDR1 is SGHVS, CDR2 FNYEAQ, per germline. The chain's CDR3 is CASTTSGGVDTQYF. DNA for the CDR3: TGTGCCAGCACCACTAGCGGGGGGGTAGATACGCAGTATTTT.

The chain couples TRBV5-6 to TRBJ1-2; 8 nucleotides match TRBD1. Per the germline V gene, CDR1 is SGHDT and CDR2 is YYEEEE. The CDR3 sequence is 14 residues long. Trimming at V came to 3 bases and at J to 8 bases, leaving 9 bases not matched to a gene. The CDR3 DNA follows: TGTGCCAGCAGCTCCAAACAGGGGGTGGGCGGCTACACCTTC. It yields the protein CASSSKQGVGGYTF. The full variable domain, its missing parts supplied by reference TRBV5-6 and TRBJ1-2, is DAGVTQSPTHLIKTRGQQVTLRCSPKSGHDTVSWYQQALGQGPQFIFQYYEEEERQRGNFPDRFSGHQFPNYSSELNVNALLLGDSALYLCASSSKQGVGGYTFGSGTRLTVV.

The V call is TRBV9, the J call TRBJ1-4; 7 bases agree with TRBD1. CDR3 length: 17 residues. V was clipped by 3 bases and J by 4 bases; unmatched bases: 12. Germline-derived CDR1 and CDR2 are SGDLS and YYNGEE. CDR3 nucleotide sequence: TGTGCCAGCAGCGCTGGGCATTCGGGACAGAGTAATGAAAAACTGTTTTTT. Translation: CASSAGHSGQSNEKLFF.

With regard to this clone: Other DNA sequences in the sample encode the same CDR3. The chain combines TRBV30 with TRBJ1-1; 7 positions match TRBD1. Germline values: CDR1 GTSNPN, CDR2 SVGIG (reference sequence). Unmatched junction bases numbered 10, after V lost 5 bases and J lost 4 bases. CDR3 size: 14 residues. The CDR3 here is CAWARQGGGTEAFF. DNA for the CDR3: TGTGCCTGGGCCAGACAGGGAGGGGGCACTGAAGCTTTCTTT.

The chain links TRBV11-3 to TRBJ2-1; 8 nucleotides match TRBD1. The CDR3 runs to 15 residues. J gave up 5 bases and V 4 bases, and 7 bases lay outside the gene matches. Germline loops: CDR1 SGHNT, CDR2 YENEEA. CDR3 bases: TGTGCCAGCAGCTCGGGACAGGCCGGCCACAATGAGCAGTTCTTC. Protein product: CASSSGQAGHNEQFF.

This CDR3 is CASSLGSGGFTETQYF. The CDR3 DNA follows: TGTGCCAGCAGTTTAGGGAGCGGGGGGTTCACAGAGACCCAGTACTTC. This chain uses TRBV28 with TRBJ2-5, with TRBD2 matching 9 bases. This CDR3 has 16 amino acids. The germline CDR1 and CDR2 sequences are MDHEN and SYDVKM. J was trimmed by 4 bases and V by 2 bases; bases with no gene match: 8.

The chain joins TRBV5-5 to TRBJ1-5; D unresolved. The germline V gene encodes CDR1 SGHKS and CDR2 YYEKEE (reference sequence). The length of the CDR3 is 15 residues. The V gene lost 4 bases and the J gene lost 0 bases, with 11 bases spanning the gap. The CDR3 is CASSLSYYSNQPQHF. The CDR3 nucleotides read TGTGCCAGCAGCCTGAGTTATTATAGCAATCAGCCCCAGCATTTT.

The chain has TRBV5-1 and TRBJ2-7, with D possibly being TRBD1 or TRBD2 (6 bases each). This CDR3 is built from 14 residues. V gave up 4 bases and J gave up 4 bases, with 15 bases separating them. Per germline, CDR1 SGHRS and CDR2 YFSETQ. CDR3 bases: TGCGCCAGCAGCCCTCGTGGAGGGGGTTACGAGCAGTACTTC. It encodes CASSPRGGGYEQYF.

As DNA, the CDR3 is TGTGCCTGGGGCGTTGGAAGAAATCAGCCCCAGCATTTT. As protein: CAWGVGRNQPQHF. V usage is TRBV30 and J usage is TRBJ1-5, with D unclear. From germline, CDR1 is GTSNPN and CDR2 SVGIG (reference sequence). The V end was cut by 5 bases, the J end by 4 bases, with 12 bases between. The CDR3 is 13 residues long.

This CDR3 is CASSSNRGQDEKLFF. The CDR3 DNA is TGTGCCAGTAGTAGCAACAGGGGGCAGGATGAAAAACTGTTTTTT. The chain has TRBV19 and TRBJ1-4; TRBD1 matches at 9 bases. Germline trimming cut 4 bases from V and 6 bases from J; bases unmatched to any gene: 6. Germline assignment: CDR1 LNHDA and CDR2 SQIVND (reference sequence). The CDR3 is made up of 15 amino acids. Combining the CDR3 with reference TRBV19 and TRBJ1-4 gives the whole variable domain DGGITQSPKYLFRKEGQNVTLSCEQNLNHDAMYWYRQDPGQGLRLIYYSQIVNDFQKGDIAEGYSVSREKKESFPLTVTSAQKNPTAFYLCASSSNRGQDEKLFFGSGTQLSVL.

V is TRBV5-4 and J is TRBJ1-3; 7 bases are shared with TRBD1. The CDR3 is made up of 15 amino acids. Germline lookup yields CDR1 SGHNT and CDR2 YYREEE (reference sequence). V gave up 1 base and J gave up 4 bases; unmatched junction bases: 5. The CDR3 bases are TGTGCCAGCAGCTTGAAGGGGGCGCGAGGAAACACCATATATTTT. This codes for CASSLKGARGNTIYF.

The V gene is TRBV28, the J gene TRBJ1-2; 8 bases are shared with TRBD1. The CDR3 runs to 15 residues. Germline lookup yields CDR1 MDHEN and CDR2 SYDVKM. The ends lost 4 bases at V and 1 base at J; junction bases unmatched: 5. CDR3 sequence (DNA): TGTGCCAGCAGTTCGACAGGGGCTGGTAACTATGGCTACACCTTC. Its translation is CASSSTGAGNYGYTF.

The CDR3 DNA reads as TGTGCCAGCAGGGGGGGGGAGACCCAGTACTTC. Protein: CASRGGETQYF. This sequence joins TRBV6-1 and TRBJ2-5; TRBD2 matches at 7 bases. Germline loops: CDR1 MNHNS, CDR2 SASEGT. V was pared by 6 bases and J by 5 bases, with 0 bases of the junction left unmatched. The CDR3 totals 11 residues.

This rearrangement joins TRBV5-1 to TRBJ2-5; D call uncertain. The J call is uncertain, as TRBJ2-7 better fits the DNA end. CDR1 is SGHRS and CDR2 is YFSETQ in the germline V gene. CDR3 length equals 14 residues. The CDR3 loop reads CASSLVRSSYEQYF. The CDR3 nucleotides are TGCGCCAGCAGCTTGGTTCGGTCTTCTTACGAGCAGTACTTC.

V is TRBV5-6 and J is TRBJ2-2; D call uncertain. The V and J ends lost 0 bases and 4 bases respectively, with 10 bases between them. Germline-derived CDR1 and CDR2 are SGHDT and YYEEEE. The CDR3 runs 15 residues. The CDR3 protein is CASSLVAPSTGELFF. CDR3 DNA sequence: TGTGCCAGCAGCTTGGTAGCCCCTAGCACCGGGGAGCTGTTTTTT.

This clone was detected only a few times. The rearrangement joins TRBV4-1 to TRBJ1-2; tentative D call: TRBD1 (5 bases). Trimming removed 3 bases at V and 6 bases at J, with 11 bases between. CDR1 MGHRA and CDR2 YSYEKL come from the germline V gene. There are 13 residues in the CDR3. CDR3 protein: CASSHRQKDGYTF. In nucleotides, the CDR3 is TGCGCCAGCAGCCACAGACAGAAAGATGGCTACACCTTC.

As for this clone: Relative to the germline gene, one junction end is altered; a read error may explain this. The rearrangement links TRBV7-9 to TRBJ2-3; 10 bases map to TRBD2. The CDR3 has 15 residues. Germline V gene sequence: CDR1 SEHNR, CDR2 FQNEAQ (reference sequence). The CDR3 DNA is TGTGCCAGCACCTTACTAGCGGGGAGCACAGATACGCAGTATTTT. Its translation is CASTLLAGSTDTQYF.

This chain joins TRBV30 and TRBJ1-2, with D maybe TRBD1 (5 bases). The CDR3 is 14 amino acids. Looked up from germline, CDR1 is GTSNPN and CDR2 is SVGIG (reference sequence). V was shortened by 6 bases and J by 5 bases, with 19 bases between the two germline ends. CDR3 in DNA: TGTGCCTGTCTCCAGGGTCGGGTGCCTTATGGCTACACCTTC. The encoded protein is CACLQGRVPYGYTF.